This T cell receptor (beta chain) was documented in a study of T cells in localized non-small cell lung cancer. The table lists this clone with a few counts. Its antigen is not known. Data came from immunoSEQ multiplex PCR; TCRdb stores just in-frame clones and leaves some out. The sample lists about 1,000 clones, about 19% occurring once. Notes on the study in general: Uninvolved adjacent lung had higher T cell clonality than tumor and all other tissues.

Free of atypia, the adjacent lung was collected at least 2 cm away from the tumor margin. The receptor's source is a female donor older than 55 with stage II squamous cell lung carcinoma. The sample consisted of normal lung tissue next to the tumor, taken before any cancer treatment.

CDR3 amino acids: CTSSQDLEAGSSTDTQYF. CDR3 nucleotides: TGCACCAGCAGCCAAGATCTCGAGGCGGGGTCCAGCACAGATACGCAGTATTTT. The chain joins TRBV1 to TRBJ2-3; no check of the table's D call, TRBD2, against the DNA was made. TRBV1 is flagged as a pseudogene. The CDR3 contains 18 residues.